This T cell receptor beta chain was sequenced during a study of T cells in localized non-small cell lung cancer. Study-level points and caveats: Since sequencing was restricted to only one region of the tumor, intratumor heterogeneity remains a possibility. A denser population of T cells in blood accompanied longer overall survival. Highest T cell clonality was seen in uninvolved adjacent lung, surpassing that measured in tumor. Out of the top 100 tumor clones, a median about 58 were seen in adjacent lung.

Of note for this clone: Its antigen is undetermined.

The CDR3 contains 15 residues. The V end lost 1 base, the J end lost 0 bases, and 10 bases lay between the germline ends. The germline gives CDR1 SGDLS, CDR2 YYNGEE. TCRdb's copy holds only in-frame clones and misses some; the assay was immunoSEQ multiplex PCR. This repertoire shows more than 50,000 clones, around 83% found once; its top ten account for less than 20%. The J gene is TRBJ1-1, the V gene TRBV9, with D unclear. The material sequenced was peripheral blood, taken before any cancer treatment. This clonotype originated in an older female donor with stage II squamous cell lung carcinoma. CDR3 amino acids: CASSVSDSMNTEAFF. The CDR3 DNA reads TGTGCCAGCAGCGTATCTGATTCCATGAACACTGAAGCTTTCTTT.